This T cell receptor (beta chain) was identified during a study of radiation and T cells in renal cell carcinoma. Repertoires were generated with immunoSEQ multiplex PCR, while TCRdb's copy carries only in-frame clones and drops some. The data show around 95,000 clones, around 80% seen once. This sample's time point: blood 4 weeks post-SBRT, at nephrectomy. This sample's treatment: 15 Gy SBRT to primary tumor, nephrectomy 4 weeks later. Serial blood draws occurred at baseline and 2 and 4 weeks post-SBRT. The material was blood, obtained from a patient whose treatment included radiotherapy and nephrectomy. The clonotype originates from a man between 60 and 70 years old with renal cell carcinoma.

CDR3 in DNA: TGTGCCAGTAGTATACGGGTAGGGACCGCGAACACCGGGGAGCTGTTTTTT. Translation: CASSIRVGTANTGELFF. The chain links TRBV19 to TRBJ2-2; D could derive from TRBD1 or TRBD2 (5 bases each). Germline CDR1 and CDR2: LNHDA and SQIVND (reference sequence). Trimming stripped 2 bases from V and 0 bases from J, with 13 bases between. The CDR3 contains 17 residues.